This T cell receptor beta chain stems from a study of blood T cell repertoires in COVID-19. Study in general: Samples came from the United States, Italy and Spain, spanning acute and convalescent COVID-19. Sources were T cells, B-cell-depleted T cells, or PBMCs; the material itself was cDNA or gDNA.

Original analysis: Amplification of reference gene primers provided the estimated nucleated cell counts. Only in-frame clones appear in the TCRdb table, and some are missing; sequencing was by immunoSEQ multiplex PCR. V and J calls and clone size are copied from that table; D and trimming were computed from the DNA. The sample shows approximately 260,000 clones, roughly 90% of them seen only once. Sequencing was done on a sample of peripheral blood. The origin of this receptor is a woman aged 40 to 50 who had recovered from COVID-19.

The CDR3 sequence is CASKPTESYGYTF. DNA of the CDR3: TGTGCCAGTAAGCCTACAGAGTCCTATGGCTACACCTTC. V and J are TRBV19 and TRBJ1-2, with no clear D. Trimming shortened V by 7 bases and J by 4 bases, and 13 bases separated the two germline ends. CDR1 and CDR2 (germline): LNHDA, SQIVND (reference sequence). CDR3 length: 13 residues.